This T cell receptor (beta chain) appears in the sequencing data of a study of blood T cell repertoires in COVID-19. The CDR3 loop spans 13 amino acids. Trimming removed 4 bases from V and 5 bases from J, with 8 bases in between. Using immunoSEQ multiplex PCR, the repertoire was profiled, and TCRdb retains in-frame clones only, with some absent. The sample holds a few hundred thousand clones, roughly 86% seen once. Of note for this clone: This same CDR3 is encoded by further DNA sequences in the sample.

J is TRBJ2-2 and V is TRBV12-3 or TRBV12-4; D is undetermined. The sequence was collected from a man in his forties who had recovered from COVID-19. Sequencing was carried out using peripheral blood. The CDR3 bases are TGTGCCAGCAGTTCCCGGGTGACCGGGGAGCTGTTTTTT. Its translation is CASSSRVTGELFF.